Given below is one T cell receptor (beta chain) in context. This clonotype turned up a few times. It lacks a known antigen. Per-base qualities were not stored, and no clone one base away is much larger. The instrument given in TCRdb is Illumina NovaSeq 6000. TCRalpha and TCRbeta cDNA libraries were constructed by 5'RACE with constant-segment primers, with sample barcodes and unique molecular identifiers being introduced. RNA was extracted from every sample with Trizol reagent. Libraries were amplified in two PCR steps, with a second sample barcode and Illumina TruSeq adapters added in the second step. Libraries were sequenced on an Illumina NovaSeq with 2 x 150 bp paired-end reads. The authors processed their data as follows. Demultiplexing of reads and collapsing into UMI-guided consensus sequences were performed with migec v1.2.7. Using mixcr v2.1.11, UMI consensuses were aligned to TRA and TRB V and J templates and then assembled into clonotypes. A clonotype was counted as expanded or contracted only when both edgeR and NoisET called the clonotype significant, with the noise models trained on biological replicates. For edgeR calls, the thresholds were a false discovery rate-adjusted p below 0.01 and a log2 fold-change of 1. PCA with hierarchical clustering of max-normalized trajectories of the 1000 most abundant clonotypes was used as exploratory dynamics analysis. Separately sequenced CD4+ and CD8+ repertoires were used to assign a CD4 or CD8 phenotype to each responding clone. The raw public data were reprocessed by TCRdb itself: fastp quality trimming at Q25, MiXCR clonotype calling, in-frame beta chains only. Each CDR3 protein appears once, grouped with its most common genes and DNA. The V and J calls come from TCRdb's annotation, not from the publication. The sample profile shows about 100,000 distinct CDR3 sequences; approximately 10% of them were found once. 40% of the sample goes to the ten largest clones.

PBMCs were isolated by Ficoll-Paque density gradient centrifugation. This sample was taken from a study of T-cell memory formation after mild COVID-19 (dated by TCRdb to the early 2020s). In the study overall: TCR sequence clusters from the two donors were largely donor specific. In a couple of donors, T-cell clones that expanded and contracted after mild COVID-19 were followed by sequencing TCRalpha and TCRbeta repertoires longitudinally. The cohort was made up of two young adult volunteers, one female and one male, who were previously healthy. Results and caveats for the whole study, not just this receptor: Clones that contracted from day 15 to 85 showed balanced CD4/CD8 phenotypes, whereas a second wave of clones that expanded from day 15 to 37 leaned towards CD4+. Some responding clones were detected in pre-infection memory, suggesting pre-existing cross-reactive memory T cells joined the SARS-CoV-2 response. The study covered only a couple of mild cases, and larger cohorts including severe cases with pre-infection samples were considered necessary. The second-wave clones that peaked on day 37 were not confirmed to be SARS-CoV-2 specific. Contracting CD4+ clones were found mainly in CM and EM memory subsets, while CD8+ clones were enriched in EMRA.

Here V drops 6 bases and J drops 3 bases, and the junction holds 8 bases not matched to any gene. Spanning cysteine to phenylalanine, the CDR3 consists of 15 amino acids. Only CDR3 DNA remains: 45 bases, in frame from the first base. The chain couples TRBV12-3 or TRBV12-4 to TRBJ2-3, with 8 bases aligning to TRBD1. Sequencing input: PBMCs or a T cell subset sorted from them (not recorded which). This clonotype originated in a man in his late teens or twenties who had mild COVID-19 (a few samples of this study predate the infection). The sample titles of this study are shuffled in the database, so cell type and time point are left out; the donor was told from shared clones. CDR3 protein: CASSSTGGGTDTQYF. The nucleotides read TGTGCCAGCAGCTCCACAGGGGGAGGAACAGATACGCAGTATTTT.